This entry describes one T cell receptor (beta chain). The CDR3 is 15 amino acids. Germline V gene sequence: CDR1 LNHNV, CDR2 YYDKDF (reference sequence). V was shortened by 0 bases and J by 4 bases, with 10 bases between the two germline ends. This record belongs to a study of control samples from healthy donors and cancer patients. The assay was immunoSEQ multiplex PCR, and TCRdb's table has in-frame clones only and misses some. The table lists about 22,000 clones, roughly four fifths of them singletons. V is TRBV15 and J is TRBJ1-3; tentatively, D is TRBD1 (5 bases). Sequencing input: PBMCs. The origin of this receptor is a man in his 60s with head and neck cancer. The CDR3 loop reads CATSRDQGSGNTIYF. In DNA form, the CDR3 reads TGTGCCACCAGCAGAGATCAGGGTTCAGGAAACACCATATATTTT.